Presented here are 26 T cell receptor beta chains from one specimen sequenced in a study of blood T cells in healthy people across ages. A sample-barcoded 5' primer and a J-beta primer mix were used in a second PCR of roughly 6 to 11 cycles. Using its own MiXCR run on the 5' RACE reads, TCRdb lists one record per CDR3 protein. There are 1.6 million or so distinct CDR3 sequences in the sample; about 35% occur only once, and approximately 10% lies in the top ten. Sequencing input: blood. The receptor set was obtained from a woman in her 30s in good health.

This clonotype came up a few times. The CDR3 sequence: CASSSGSTGVIINEQFF. The CDR3 DNA follows: TGTGCCAGTAGTTCGGGCTCTACAGGGGTAATAATCAATGAGCAGTTCTTC. The J gene is TRBJ2-1, the V gene TRBV19; TRBD1 agrees at 7 bases. This CDR3 comprises 17 residues. CDR1 is LNHDA and CDR2 is SQIVND in the germline V gene (reference sequence). J gave up 6 bases and V 5 bases, and 16 bases lay outside the gene matches.

This chain connects TRBV6-5 to TRBJ2-7, with 8 bases that match TRBD1. The CDR3 contains 18 residues. Trimming took 0 bases from V and 3 from J; bases not matched to a gene: 13. Germline V gene data show CDR1 as MNHEY and CDR2 as SVGAGI. The CDR3 sequence: CASSYSILGAGGHYEQYF. The DNA for the CDR3 is TGTGCCAGCAGTTACTCGATATTGGGGGCAGGGGGCCACTACGAGCAGTACTTC.

This chain links TRBV6-6 with TRBJ1-2; D is possibly TRBD1 (6 bases). Germline values: CDR1 MNHNY, CDR2 SVGAGI (reference sequence). The ends were cut back, 2 bases at V and 6 bases at J, with 7 bases in the middle. The CDR3 covers 12 residues. This CDR3 reads CASSYAGDGYTF. In nucleotides, the CDR3 is TGTGCCAGCAGTTACGCAGGGGATGGCTACACCTTC.

J is TRBJ2-5 and V is TRBV7-6; D assignment may be TRBD1 or TRBD2 (5 bases each). The CDR3 consists of 15 residues. Per germline, CDR1 SGHVS and CDR2 FNYEAQ. Trimming shortened V by 5 bases and J by 6 bases, and 19 bases separated the two germline ends. The CDR3 is CASSLGFLGEKTQYF. In DNA form, the CDR3 reads TGTGCCAGCAGCCTGGGGTTTTTAGGGGAGAAGACCCAGTACTTC. Full variable domain (remainder filled in from reference TRBV7-6 and TRBJ2-5): GAGVSQSPRYKVTKRGQDVALRCDPISGHVSLYWYRQALGQGPEFLTYFNYEAQQDKSGLPNDRFSAERPEGSISTLTIQRTEQRDSAMYRCASSLGFLGEKTQYFGPGTRLLVL.

This clonotype was counted only a few times. V is TRBV20-1 and J is TRBJ1-2; unclear D gene. Between the trimmed V and J ends, which lost 0 bases and 7 bases, there was a span of 12 bases. In germline, CDR1 is DFQATT, CDR2 SNEGSKA (reference sequence). The CDR3 is 13 amino acids. The CDR3 reads CSARESSEFGYTF. For the CDR3, the DNA is TGCAGTGCTAGAGAGTCTTCAGAGTTTGGCTACACCTTC.

This chain joins TRBV7-6 and TRBJ2-5; D is undetermined. CDR3 size: 16 residues. V gave up 0 bases and J gave up 2 bases, with 13 bases separating them. Looked up from germline, CDR1 is SGHVS and CDR2 is FNYEAQ. CDR3 sequence: CASSLAFTNLQETQYF. As DNA, the CDR3 is TGTGCCAGCAGCTTAGCGTTCACTAATTTACAAGAGACCCAGTACTTC.

This clonotype has more than one count but fewer than ten. One end of the junction fails to match germline, which may point to a read error. The chain recombines TRBV10-3 with TRBJ2-1, with 8 positions matching TRBD1. This CDR3 spans 14 amino acids. CDR1 and CDR2 from the germline V gene are ENHRY and SYGVKD. For the CDR3, the DNA is TGTACCATCAGGGCCTCAGGGGGCCTCGGTGAGCAGTTCTTC. Amino acids: CTIRASGGLGEQFF.

Only a few counts were recorded for this clonotype. This CDR3 reads CASSPAPEAFF. The CDR3, as DNA: TGTGCCAGCAGCCCCGCGCCTGAAGCTTTCTTT. This chain uses TRBV7-9 with TRBJ1-1, with D uncertain. The CDR3 runs to 11 residues. From germline, CDR1 is SEHNR and CDR2 FQNEAQ (reference sequence). With 5 bases removed from V and 6 bases from J, the gap between germline ends came to 7 bases.

The table lists this clonotype with a count of one. The J gene is TRBJ2-1, the V gene TRBV29-1; 8 nucleotides line up with TRBD2. Germline values: CDR1 SQVTM, CDR2 ANQGSEA. The CDR3 runs 14 residues. J gave up 7 bases and V 7 bases, and 12 bases lay outside the gene matches. The CDR3 bases are TGCAGCGCCCCTGACGGGGGGGACTTAAATGAGCAGTTCTTC. Translating it yields CSAPDGGDLNEQFF.

About this clonotype: At one end the junction does not follow the germline gene, possibly because of a read error. The V and J genes are TRBV29-1 and TRBJ2-3, with TRBD2 matching 10 bases. Germline CDR1 is SQVTM and CDR2 is ANQGSEA. The CDR3 covers 13 residues. As DNA, the CDR3 is TGCAGCGTTGTAGCGGGAGGCTCAGATAAGCAGTATTTT. This codes for CSVVAGGSDKQYF.

This clonotype was seen a handful of times. V usage is TRBV30 and J usage is TRBJ2-7; 9 bases map to TRBD1. Germline V lookup: CDR1 GTSNPN, CDR2 SVGIG (reference sequence). J gave up 4 bases and V 0 bases, and 4 bases lay outside the gene matches. This CDR3 is built from 14 residues. CDR3 protein: CAWSVRDRVYEQYF. The CDR3 DNA is TGTGCCTGGAGTGTCCGGGACAGGGTTTACGAGCAGTACTTC.

The chain joins TRBV20-1 to TRBJ2-1; maybe TRBD2 (7 bases). The CDR3 consists of 21 residues. CDR1 and CDR2 (germline): DFQATT, SNEGSKA (reference sequence). V dropped 1 base and J dropped 0 bases, with 28 bases sitting between them. The DNA of the CDR3 is TGCAGTGCTAGAGTCCTACGGGGGAGGGGGATCCTTCCTAGCTCCTACAATGAGCAGTTCTTC. It encodes CSARVLRGRGILPSSYNEQFF.

To note about this clonotype: The germline gene is not matched at one end of the junction; a read error may be the cause. V gene TRBV12-3 or TRBV12-4 combines with J gene TRBJ1-2, with 7 bases that match TRBD1. The CDR3 contains 13 residues. CDR3 residues: CAGSVKQGLGYTF. CDR3 coding DNA: TGTGCCGGCAGCGTGAAACAGGGGTTAGGCTACACCTTC.

The gene calls are TRBV4-1 and TRBJ2-4; D perhaps matches TRBD2 (5 bases). From germline, CDR1 is MGHRA and CDR2 YSYEKL. The CDR3 loop spans 14 amino acids. V shed 0 bases and J shed 15 bases, with 18 bases lying between them. The CDR3: CASSQDEAAYERYF. For the CDR3, the DNA is TGCGCCAGCAGCCAAGATGAAGCGGCCTACGAGCGGTACTTC.

The CDR3 DNA follows: TGTGCCACCAGCGCCTCGGGGGTTGAGCAGTTCTTC. It is translated as CATSASGVEQFF. V and J are TRBV15 and TRBJ2-1, with D possibly being TRBD2 (6 bases). The CDR3 covers 12 residues. V shed 5 bases and J shed 9 bases, with 11 bases lying between them. Germline-derived CDR1 and CDR2 are LNHNV and YYDKDF (reference sequence).

V gene TRBV30 combines with J gene TRBJ1-1; TRBD1 might be the D (5 bases). There are 14 residues in the CDR3. Germline V gene sequence: CDR1 GTSNPN, CDR2 SVGIG (reference sequence). V was shortened by 7 bases and J by 6 bases, with 21 bases between the two germline ends. This CDR3 reads CAYTRVQSGAEAFF. The CDR3 nucleotides are TGTGCCTATACCAGGGTCCAAAGCGGAGCTGAAGCTTTCTTT. The whole variable domain, filled in from reference TRBV30 and TRBJ1-1, reads SQTIHQWPATLVQPVGSPLSLECTVEGTSNPNLYWYRQAAGRGLQLLFYSVGIGQISSEVPQNLSASRPQDRQFILSSKKLLLSDSGFYLCAYTRVQSGAEAFFGQGTRLTVV.

V is TRBV6-1 and J is TRBJ1-5; TRBD1 aligns across 9 bases. CDR3 length equals 20 residues. CDR1 MNHNS and CDR2 SASEGT come from the germline V gene. With V trimmed by 0 bases and J by 0 bases, 12 bases remained unmatched. The CDR3 spells CASSEASGTGRFYSNQPQHF. CDR3 nucleotide sequence: TGTGCCAGCAGTGAAGCGTCCGGGACAGGGAGGTTTTATAGCAATCAGCCCCAGCATTTT.

The chain employs TRBV9 and TRBJ1-2; D possibly corresponds to TRBD1 (5 bases). The CDR3 extends over 17 amino acids. The V gene lost 4 bases and the J gene lost 4 bases, with 23 bases spanning the gap. Germline loops: CDR1 SGDLS, CDR2 YYNGEE. The CDR3 here is CASSIRATGGWSYGYTF. Written as DNA, the CDR3 is TGTGCCAGCAGCATCAGGGCAACGGGGGGGTGGAGCTATGGCTACACCTTC.

The V and J genes are TRBV21-1 and TRBJ2-5. TRBV21-1 is a documented pseudogene. The CDR3 consists of 12 residues. For the CDR3, the DNA is TGTGCCAGCAGCAAAGCGGCCGAGACCCAGTACTTC. Its protein is CASSKAAETQYF.

The V call is TRBV12-5, the J call TRBJ2-7, with 14 bases that match TRBD2. Germline V CDR1 and CDR2: LGHNT, FRNRAP. The J segment lost 2 bases and the V segment lost 6 bases, leaving 3 bases of the junction unmatched. The CDR3 sequence is 15 residues long. The CDR3 nucleotides read TGTGCTAGTGGGGGACTAGCGGGGGACACCTACGAGCAGTACTTC. This codes for CASGGLAGDTYEQYF.

This clonotype has ten or more counts. The junction shows a germline mismatch at one end, possibly a read error. The chain links TRBV7-2 to TRBJ2-7; no definite D call. CDR3 size: 14 residues. CDR1 is SGHTA and CDR2 is FQGNSA in the germline V gene. CDR3 bases: TGCGCCAGCAGCTTGGGTCGGAGATCCTACGAGCAGTACTTC. Protein: CASSLGRRSYEQYF.

This sequence joins TRBV4-1 and TRBJ2-7; 8 positions match TRBD2. The CDR3 contains 15 residues. Germline trimming cut 1 base from V and 0 bases from J; bases unmatched to any gene: 2. CDR1 and CDR2 (germline): MGHRA, YSYEKL. The CDR3 nucleotides are TGCGCCAGCAGCCAAGTGCTAGCGGGCTCCTACGAGCAGTACTTC. Residues: CASSQVLAGSYEQYF.

This clonotype was counted only a few times. CDR3 in amino acids: CASSLAAGGIDTQYF. CDR3 DNA sequence: TGTGCCAGCAGCTTAGCGGCGGGAGGGATAGATACGCAGTATTTT. This chain joins TRBV7-8 and TRBJ2-3, with 9 bases fitting TRBD2. V gave up 0 bases and J gave up 5 bases; unmatched junction bases: 3. The CDR3 covers 15 residues. Germline CDR1 and CDR2: SGHVS and FQNEAQ.

The gene calls are TRBV2 and TRBJ2-7; D may be TRBD1 (5 bases). The CDR3 is 13 amino acids. In germline, CDR1 is SNHLY, CDR2 FYNNEI. Trimming pared 3 bases from V and 5 bases from J, leaving 11 bases between. The CDR3 loop reads CASSEQGLHEQYF. The CDR3 DNA is TGTGCCAGCAGTGAGCAGGGCCTCCACGAGCAGTACTTC. Supplemented by reference TRBV2 and TRBJ2-7, the full variable domain reads EPEVTQTPSHQVTQMGQEVILRCVPISNHLYFYWYRQILGQKVEFLVSFYNNEISEKSEIFDDQFSVERPDGSNFTLKIRSTKLEDSAMYFCASSEQGLHEQYFGPGTRLTVT.

This chain uses TRBV5-1 with TRBJ2-3; a possible D gene is TRBD1 (6 bases). V was cut by 4 bases and J by 2 bases, with 17 bases left in between. This CDR3 has 16 amino acids. Germline V gives CDR1 SGHRS, CDR2 YFSETQ. The CDR3 nucleotides are TGCGCCAGCAGCCCCAGGGGACACTACCCCACAGATACGCAGTATTTT. It codes for CASSPRGHYPTDTQYF.

The chain carries TRBV20-1 and TRBJ2-1; D unresolved. Germline CDR1 reads DFQATT; CDR2 reads SNEGSKA (reference sequence). Trimming shortened V by 3 bases and J by 8 bases, and 11 bases separated the two germline ends. CDR3 length: 12 amino acids. For the CDR3, the DNA is TGCAGTGCTAGTTTCGTTGGAGATGAGCAGTTCTTC. It translates to CSASFVGDEQFF.